This T cell receptor beta chain originates from a study of blood T cell repertoires in COVID-19. Looking at the study overall: Italy, Spain and the United States were the sources of the convalescent and acute COVID-19 samples. Nucleic acid was either cDNA or gDNA, and it came from T cells, B-cell-depleted T cells, or PBMCs.

In the study's own analysis: The authors estimated nucleated cell counts from reference gene primer amplification. Measured with immunoSEQ multiplex PCR; TCRdb has only the in-frame clones, and not every one. The V and J calls and clone size come from that table; D and trimming were worked out from the DNA. The sample holds 78,000 or so clones, about four fifths seen once. The CDR3 loop spans 16 amino acids. Trimming took off 0 bases at V and 0 bases at J, with 8 bases between the two ends. Germline assignment: CDR1 KGHDR and CDR2 SFDVKD. The rearrangement links TRBV24-1 to TRBJ2-1; tentatively, D is TRBD2 (6 bases). Material: peripheral blood. The TCR comes from a human donor in a cohort sampled during active COVID-19. CDR3 protein: CATSDLRGSSYNEQFF. CDR3 nucleotide sequence: TGTGCCACCAGTGATTTGCGGGGGAGCTCCTACAATGAGCAGTTCTTC.